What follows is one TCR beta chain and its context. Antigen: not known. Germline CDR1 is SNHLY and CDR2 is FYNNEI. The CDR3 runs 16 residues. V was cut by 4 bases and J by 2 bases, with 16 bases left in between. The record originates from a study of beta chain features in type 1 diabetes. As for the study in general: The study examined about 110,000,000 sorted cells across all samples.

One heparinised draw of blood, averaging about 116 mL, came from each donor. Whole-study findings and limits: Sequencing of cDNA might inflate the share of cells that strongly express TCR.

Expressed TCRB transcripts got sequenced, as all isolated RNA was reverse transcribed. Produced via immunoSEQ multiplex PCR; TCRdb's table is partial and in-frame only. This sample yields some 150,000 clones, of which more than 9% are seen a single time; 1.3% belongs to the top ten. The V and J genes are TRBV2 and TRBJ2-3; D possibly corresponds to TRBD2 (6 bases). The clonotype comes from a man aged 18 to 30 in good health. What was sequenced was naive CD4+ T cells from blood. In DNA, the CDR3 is TGTGCCAGCAGTGTAAAGGCGGGGCGGACCACAGATACGCAGTATTTT. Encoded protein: CASSVKAGRTTDTQYF.